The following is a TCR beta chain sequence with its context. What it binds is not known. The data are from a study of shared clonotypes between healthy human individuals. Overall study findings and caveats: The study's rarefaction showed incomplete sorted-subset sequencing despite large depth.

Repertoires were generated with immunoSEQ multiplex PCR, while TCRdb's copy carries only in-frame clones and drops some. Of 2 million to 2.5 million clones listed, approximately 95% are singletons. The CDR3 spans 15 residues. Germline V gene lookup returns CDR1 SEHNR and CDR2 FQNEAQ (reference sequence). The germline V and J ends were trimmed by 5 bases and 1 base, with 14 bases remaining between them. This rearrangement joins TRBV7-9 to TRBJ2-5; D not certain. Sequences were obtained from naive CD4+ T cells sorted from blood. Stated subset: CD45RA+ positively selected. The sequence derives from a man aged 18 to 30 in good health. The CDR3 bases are TGTGCCAGCAGCCCCGGCTTAGTCAGCCAAGAGACCCAGTACTTC. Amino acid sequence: CASSPGLVSQETQYF.